The 19 T cell receptor beta chains below were found in one sample sequenced in a study of cytomegalovirus exposure and HLA in healthy donors. The PCR contained 60 Vbeta and 13 Jbeta primers. Measured with immunoSEQ multiplex PCR; TCRdb has only the in-frame clones, and not every one. The sample yields 150,000 to 200,000 clones, 75% seen once. Material: PBMCs. The receptors originated from a male donor in good health and CMV-seronegative.

The chain is built from TRBV5-8 and TRBJ2-2; 14 bases agree with TRBD2. The ends lost 3 bases at V and 4 bases at J; junction bases unmatched: 14. Per the germline V gene, CDR1 is SGHTS and CDR2 is YDEGEE. CDR3 length: 20 amino acids. CDR3 amino acids: CASSSIGLAGGHLGTGELFF. CDR3 coding DNA: TGTGCCAGCAGCTCAATCGGACTAGCGGGGGGACATCTCGGCACCGGGGAGCTGTTTTTT.

V usage is TRBV7-9 and J usage is TRBJ2-2, with a tentative D call TRBD1 (5 bases). The CDR3 is 14 amino acids. From germline, CDR1 is SEHNR and CDR2 FQNEAQ (reference sequence). Deletions cut 5 bases from V and 2 bases from J, with 9 bases between. Here the CDR3 DNA reads TGTGCCAGCAGCCACAGGATAAACACCGGGGAGCTGTTTTTT. It translates to CASSHRINTGELFF.

The chain is built from TRBV30 and TRBJ1-2; 7 bases are a match to TRBD1. The CDR3 length is 14 residues. CDR1 GTSNPN and CDR2 SVGIG come from the germline V gene (reference sequence). J lost 1 base, V lost 0 bases, and 2 bases had no gene match. Written as DNA, the CDR3 is TGTGCCTGGAGTGTACAGGGGATTAACTATGGCTACACCTTC. It translates to CAWSVQGINYGYTF.

This clone was seen a few times. The V call is TRBV7-3, the J call TRBJ2-2; D might be TRBD1 (6 bases). Trimming removed 4 bases at V and 6 bases at J, with 12 bases between. From germline, CDR1 is SGHTA and CDR2 FQGTGA. This CDR3 has 14 amino acids. The CDR3 coding sequence is TGTGCCAGCAGCTCCCAACAGGGTTCCGGGGAGCTGTTTTTT. Translation: CASSSQQGSGELFF.

The chain combines TRBV6-5 with TRBJ1-3; D is possibly TRBD1 (5 bases). Trimming stripped 4 bases from V and 0 bases from J, with 10 bases between. This CDR3 region has 15 residues. The germline V gene encodes CDR1 MNHEY and CDR2 SVGAGI. The CDR3 protein is CASSFQGLSGNTIYF. In DNA form, the CDR3 reads TGTGCCAGCAGTTTCCAGGGACTCTCTGGAAACACCATATATTTT.

The V call is TRBV7-2, the J call TRBJ1-2, with D possibly being TRBD1 (5 bases). Germline loops: CDR1 SGHTA, CDR2 FQGNSA. V was clipped by 3 bases and J by 3 bases, with 11 bases between them. The CDR3 is 14 residues long. CDR3 sequence (DNA): TGTGCCAGCAGCTTGGGCAGGGACTACTATGGCTACACCTTC. Protein product: CASSLGRDYYGYTF.

The gene calls are TRBV2 and TRBJ2-5; tentative D call: TRBD1 (6 bases). Germline loops: CDR1 SNHLY, CDR2 FYNNEI. This CDR3 is built from 14 residues. V lost 4 bases, J lost 2 bases, and 11 bases lay in between. The CDR3 loop is CASSAPDRQETQYF. The CDR3 DNA is TGTGCCAGCAGTGCCCCGGACAGACAAGAGACCCAGTACTTC.

The chain links TRBV6-1 to TRBJ1-2; 8 bases align to TRBD1. Germline lookup yields CDR1 MNHNS and CDR2 SASEGT. The trim removed 3 bases at V and 3 bases at J, leaving 6 bases unmatched. CDR3 length equals 15 residues. The CDR3 coding sequence is TGTGCCAGCAGTGACGGCAGGGGGCCCCACTATGGCTACACCTTC. It specifies CASSDGRGPHYGYTF.

This rearrangement joins TRBV29-1 to TRBJ1-3; D uncertain. Trimming cost V 6 bases and J 0 bases, with 3 bases left between them. Germline CDR1 is SQVTM and CDR2 is ANQGSEA. The CDR3 is 11 residues long. The CDR3, as DNA: TGCAGCGTGAGCTCTGGAAACACCATATATTTT. Translating it yields CSVSSGNTIYF.

V and J are TRBV2 and TRBJ2-1; 12 positions match TRBD2. V gave up 8 bases and J gave up 8 bases; unmatched junction bases: 13. CDR3 length: 16 amino acids. Germline V lookup: CDR1 SNHLY, CDR2 FYNNEI. The CDR3 coding sequence is TGTGCCAGCCTTGCCCCGCTAGCGGGGGGGTGGGATGAGCAGTTCTTC. Its protein is CASLAPLAGGWDEQFF.

The chain carries TRBV11-3 and TRBJ1-1, with TRBD1 matching over 8 bases. V shed 5 bases and J 4 bases; nucleotides not matched to a gene: 6. Germline V lookup: CDR1 SGHNT, CDR2 YENEEA. CDR3 length: 14 residues. The CDR3 DNA is TGTGCCAGCAGCCGAACAGGGGGGAGCACTGAAGCTTTCTTT. Translated: CASSRTGGSTEAFF. The full variable domain, rest sourced from reference TRBV11-3 and TRBJ1-1, is EAGVVQSPRYKIIEKKQPVAFWCNPISGHNTLYWYLQNLGQGPELLIRYENEEAVDDSQLPKDRFSAERLKGVDSTLKIQPAELGDSAVYLCASSRTGGSTEAFFGQGTRLTVV.

This chain joins TRBV25-1 and TRBJ2-5, with 8 nucleotides matching TRBD2. V gave up 2 bases and J gave up 5 bases; unmatched junction bases: 13. This CDR3 has 17 amino acids. The germline V gene encodes CDR1 MGHDK and CDR2 SYGVNS. This CDR3 reads CASSELYRGGVIETQYF. The DNA of the CDR3 is TGTGCCAGCAGTGAACTGTATCGGGGGGGTGTAATCGAGACCCAGTACTTC.

This chain joins TRBV19 and TRBJ2-5; TRBD2 might be the D (6 bases). The germline CDR1 and CDR2 sequences are LNHDA and SQIVND (reference sequence). Trimming stripped 5 bases from V and 5 bases from J, with 15 bases between. This CDR3 comprises 14 residues. The CDR3, as DNA: TGTGCCAGTAGTCTCTGGGACTCCGCGGAGACCCAGTACTTC. This encodes CASSLWDSAETQYF.

The chain carries TRBV27 and TRBJ2-3, with 7 bases aligning to TRBD2. CDR1 and CDR2 from the germline V gene are MNHEY and SMNVEV (reference sequence). The V gene end was trimmed by 3 bases and the J gene end by 2 bases; junction bases not matched to a gene: 5. The CDR3 has 15 residues. CDR3 sequence: CASSFRSGNTDTQYF. In DNA form, the CDR3 reads TGTGCCAGCAGTTTTCGAAGCGGGAACACAGATACGCAGTATTTT.

The J gene is TRBJ1-5, the V gene TRBV6-1; 7 bases align to TRBD1. This CDR3 contains 13 residues. J lost 5 bases, V lost 7 bases, and 5 bases had no gene match. CDR1 and CDR2 (germline): MNHNS, SASEGT. CDR3 DNA: TGTGCCAGCACCCTAGGGACAGATCAGCCCCAGCATTTT. It yields the protein CASTLGTDQPQHF.

The chain employs TRBV4-1 and TRBJ2-1; 16 bases align to TRBD2. From germline, CDR1 is MGHRA and CDR2 YSYEKL. Trimming cost V 3 bases and J 0 bases; bases outside gene matches: 2. The CDR3 has 18 amino acids. CDR3 bases: TGCGCCAGCAGCCAGGGACTAGCGGGGGGGCGCTCCTACAATGAGCAGTTCTTC. Residues: CASSQGLAGGRSYNEQFF.

This rearrangement joins TRBV5-1 to TRBJ2-5, with TRBD2 matching 11 bases. Unmatched junction bases numbered 6, after V lost 4 bases and J lost 1 base. Germline V gene data show CDR1 as SGHRS and CDR2 as YFSETQ. The CDR3 loop spans 16 amino acids. CDR3 nucleotides: TGCGCCAGCAGCAGGGGACTAGCGGCCGGCCAAGAGACCCAGTACTTC. It encodes CASSRGLAAGQETQYF.

This chain uses TRBV28 with TRBJ2-7; 9 bases agree with TRBD2. This CDR3 contains 13 residues. From germline, CDR1 is MDHEN and CDR2 SYDVKM. Trimming took 4 bases from V and 7 from J; bases not matched to a gene: 5. CDR3: CASSSLREGEQYF. The CDR3 DNA reads as TGTGCCAGCAGTTCTCTGCGGGAGGGGGAGCAGTACTTC.

The chain joins TRBV4-1 to TRBJ2-1; 7 bases line up with TRBD1. Germline V gene sequence: CDR1 MGHRA, CDR2 YSYEKL. The CDR3 is 15 residues long. The trim removed 3 bases at V and 4 bases at J, leaving 6 bases unmatched. The CDR3 loop reads CASSQGTDLYNEQFF. The DNA for the CDR3 is TGCGCCAGCAGCCAGGGGACAGACCTGTACAATGAGCAGTTCTTC.